A single sample gave rise to the 28 T cell receptor beta chains below, sequenced in a study of cytomegalovirus exposure and HLA in healthy donors. The study ran its PCR with 60 Vbeta and 13 Jbeta primers. Libraries were prepared by immunoSEQ multiplex PCR; TCRdb keeps only in-frame clonotypes and omits some of them. Of 55,000 to 90,000 clones listed, roughly 79% are singletons. Material: PBMCs. Every receptor here comes from a man between 50 and 59 years old in good health and CMV-seronegative.

This clone was observed a few times. The chain recombines TRBV2 with TRBJ1-3; D call uncertain. The CDR3 is made up of 16 amino acids. V lost 1 base and J lost 1, with 11 bases in between. Germline lookup yields CDR1 SNHLY and CDR2 FYNNEI. The CDR3 DNA follows: TGTGCCAGCAGTGAAGAAGAGACATCTTCTGGAAACACCATATATTTT. It translates to CASSEEETSSGNTIYF.

The table lists this clone with a few counts. The chain couples TRBV19 to TRBJ2-1, with D possibly TRBD2 on 5 matching bases. Trimming shortened V by 5 bases and J by 7 bases, and 15 bases separated the two germline ends. Germline assignment: CDR1 LNHDA and CDR2 SQIVND (reference sequence). The CDR3 length is 14 residues. This CDR3 reads CASSSTPSFNEQFF. CDR3 coding DNA: TGTGCCAGTAGTTCCACCCCTAGCTTTAATGAGCAGTTCTTC.

This clone was seen a few times. This rearrangement joins TRBV18 to TRBJ1-5; no clear D. The CDR3 contains 15 residues. Deletions cut 3 bases from V and 4 bases from J, with 13 bases between. Germline CDR1 KGHSH, CDR2 LQKENI. The CDR3 nucleotides are TGTGCCAGCTCACCCCTAAGAGGAGGTAATCAGCCCCAGCATTTT. Translation: CASSPLRGGNQPQHF.

The chain combines TRBV5-1 with TRBJ2-3; TRBD2 might be the D (7 bases). CDR1 and CDR2 (germline): SGHRS, YFSETQ. The CDR3 has 18 amino acids. The ends were cut back, 4 bases at V and 6 bases at J, with 27 bases in the middle. CDR3 amino acids: CASSGGGVGAPLGDTQYF. DNA for the CDR3: TGCGCCAGCAGCGGGGGGGGCGTTGGAGCGCCGCTAGGGGATACGCAGTATTTT.

This clone was seen only a few times. V and J are TRBV6-5 and TRBJ1-1, with TRBD1 matching 8 bases. The junction had 9 bases not matched to a gene; V was cut back by 6 bases and J by 6 bases. CDR1 and CDR2 (germline): MNHEY, SVGAGI. This CDR3 comprises 14 residues. This chain's CDR3 is CASRPWTGKSEAFF. The CDR3 DNA sequence: TGTGCCAGCAGACCCTGGACAGGGAAGTCTGAAGCTTTCTTT.

This clone appeared a single time. The V gene is TRBV27, the J gene TRBJ2-2; D is uncertain. The CDR3 loop spans 15 amino acids. Germline-derived CDR1 and CDR2 are MNHEY and SMNVEV (reference sequence). The V end lost 7 bases, the J end lost 3 bases, and 15 bases lay between the germline ends. CDR3 loop: CASKVTQIYTGELFF. The CDR3 DNA reads as TGTGCCAGCAAGGTTACACAGATCTACACCGGGGAGCTGTTTTTT.

The chain uses TRBV28 and TRBJ1-2, with D uncertain. CDR3 length: 12 amino acids. The V gene's germline CDR1 is MDHEN and CDR2 SYDVKM. Trimming left V 8 bases short and J 6 bases short, with 13 bases between. CDR3 sequence reads: CASGKTVDGYTF. CDR3 DNA sequence: TGTGCCAGCGGAAAAACAGTGGATGGCTACACCTTC.

This clone has only a few counts. The J gene is TRBJ1-5, the V gene TRBV4-1; possibly TRBD1 for D (5 bases). V lost 3 bases and J 4 bases, leaving 7 bases between the germline ends. Looked up from germline, CDR1 is MGHRA and CDR2 is YSYEKL. The CDR3 loop spans 13 amino acids. CDR3: CASSHGGNQPQHF. CDR3 coding DNA: TGCGCCAGCAGCCACGGGGGAAATCAGCCCCAGCATTTT.

The CDR3 loop reads CASSQGSGNEGNQPQHF. CDR3 DNA sequence: TGCGCCAGCAGCCAAGGTTCAGGGAATGAAGGCAATCAGCCCCAGCATTTT. The V call is TRBV4-1, the J call TRBJ1-5; possibly TRBD1 for D (5 bases). Trimming shortened V by 1 base and J by 2 bases, and 15 bases separated the two germline ends. Germline assignment: CDR1 MGHRA and CDR2 YSYEKL. CDR3 length: 17 amino acids.

The chain employs TRBV29-1 and TRBJ2-5; 7 positions agree with TRBD1. CDR1 and CDR2 (germline): SQVTM, ANQGSEA. Unmatched junction bases numbered 1, after V lost 2 bases and J lost 4 bases. This CDR3 is 12 amino acids long. CDR3 amino acids: CSVEHRGETQYF. The CDR3 DNA is TGCAGCGTTGAACACAGGGGAGAGACCCAGTACTTC.

The chain recombines TRBV6-5 with TRBJ1-1; TRBD1 matches at 8 bases. Germline CDR1 is MNHEY and CDR2 is SVGAGI. V was clipped by 4 bases and J by 5 bases; unmatched bases: 6. The CDR3 has 14 residues. The DNA for the CDR3 is TGTGCCAGCAGTTTCGGACAGGGAGGGACTGAAGCTTTCTTT. Encoded protein: CASSFGQGGTEAFF.

V and J are TRBV7-2 and TRBJ1-2, with D possibly being TRBD1 (5 bases). Trimming took 5 bases from V and 4 from J, leaving 23 bases between them. Germline V gene data show CDR1 as SGHTA and CDR2 as FQGNSA. The CDR3 totals 17 residues. The CDR3, as DNA: TGTGCCAGCAGCCTGAAGTTTACTCCAGGGTTTACCTATGGCTACACCTTC. Its translation: CASSLKFTPGFTYGYTF.

V is TRBV2 and J is TRBJ2-7; unclear D gene. CDR1 and CDR2 (germline): SNHLY, FYNNEI. This CDR3 region has 11 residues. V gave up 4 bases and J gave up 3 bases, with 4 bases separating them. The CDR3 nucleotides read TGTGCCAGCAGTGGTTACTACGAGCAGTACTTC. It specifies CASSGYYEQYF.

J is TRBJ2-7 and V is TRBV19; 9 bases fit TRBD1. Trimming at V came to 6 bases and at J to 4 bases, leaving 13 bases not matched to a gene. The length of the CDR3 is 16 residues. Germline-derived CDR1 and CDR2 are LNHDA and SQIVND (reference sequence). CDR3 DNA sequence: TGTGCCAGTAGCCCAGGGACAGGGTTTGCCAATTACGAGCAGTACTTC. Protein sequence: CASSPGTGFANYEQYF. Full variable domain (remainder filled in from reference TRBV19 and TRBJ2-7): DGGITQSPKYLFRKEGQNVTLSCEQNLNHDAMYWYRQDPGQGLRLIYYSQIVNDFQKGDIAEGYSVSREKKESFPLTVTSAQKNPTAFYLCASSPGTGFANYEQYFGPGTRLTVT.

As to this clone: One junction end does not reproduce the germline sequence, and a read error may be involved. V usage is TRBV28 and J usage is TRBJ2-7; 7 bases match TRBD1. Germline CDR1 reads MDHEN; CDR2 reads SYDVKM. This CDR3 spans 11 amino acids. This CDR3 reads CASSSGQVHRF. The CDR3 DNA reads TGTGCCAGCAGTTCTGGACAGGTCCATCGCTTC.

The rearrangement links TRBV18 to TRBJ1-1; D might be TRBD1 (5 bases). Germline CDR1 KGHSH, CDR2 LQKENI. The CDR3 length is 15 residues. V lost 3 bases, J lost 2 bases, and 13 bases lay in between. The CDR3 is CASSPRSRDNTEAFF. The CDR3 nucleotides read TGTGCCAGCTCACCTCGCAGCAGGGATAACACTGAAGCTTTCTTT.

The chain uses TRBV6-5 and TRBJ1-5; D is possibly TRBD1 (5 bases). V dropped 0 bases and J dropped 1 base, with 7 bases sitting between them. From germline, CDR1 is MNHEY and CDR2 SVGAGI. The CDR3 length is 15 residues. Here the CDR3 DNA reads TGTGCCAGCAGTTACTCAGGGGCAAGCAATCAGCCCCAGCATTTT. Its translation: CASSYSGASNQPQHF.

J is TRBJ1-1 and V is TRBV6-5; 9 nucleotides agree with TRBD1. J was trimmed by 3 bases and V by 5 bases; bases with no gene match: 7. The CDR3 runs to 15 residues. CDR1 MNHEY and CDR2 SVGAGI come from the germline V gene. The CDR3 loop is CASSNRDRAYTEAFF. The CDR3 DNA reads as TGTGCCAGCAGTAACCGGGACAGGGCCTACACTGAAGCTTTCTTT.

The table lists this clone with a few counts. The chain recombines TRBV6-5 with TRBJ1-2; D possibly corresponds to TRBD1 (5 bases). The CDR3 covers 13 residues. The germline gives CDR1 MNHEY, CDR2 SVGAGI. Trimming stripped 2 bases from V and 5 bases from J, with 9 bases between. This chain's CDR3 is CASSYDGAYGYTF. DNA of the CDR3: TGTGCCAGCAGTTACGATGGGGCTTATGGCTACACCTTC.

The chain recombines TRBV6-1 with TRBJ2-7, with D hard to call. V was cut by 7 bases and J by 3 bases, with 13 bases left in between. Germline V gives CDR1 MNHNS, CDR2 SASEGT. This CDR3 spans 13 amino acids. The CDR3, as DNA: TGTGCCAGCACCCTGACACCGCGCTACGAGCAGTACTTC. This gives the protein CASTLTPRYEQYF.

The chain uses TRBV15 and TRBJ1-4; no clear D. The CDR3 is 16 residues long. The V gene's germline CDR1 is LNHNV and CDR2 YYDKDF (reference sequence). V was trimmed by 1 base and J by 0 bases, leaving 9 bases between them. CDR3 loop: CATSRGYGATNEKLFF. The CDR3 DNA reads TGTGCCACCAGCAGAGGATACGGTGCAACTAATGAAAAACTGTTTTTT.

This clone showed up just a few times. This chain links TRBV2 with TRBJ1-5; no reliable D call. Germline V gene lookup returns CDR1 SNHLY and CDR2 FYNNEI. The germline V and J ends were trimmed by 7 bases and 4 bases, with 11 bases remaining between them. The CDR3 totals 13 residues. The CDR3 coding sequence is TGTGCCAGCAAGGAGAAAGCGAATCAGCCCCAGCATTTT. Its translation: CASKEKANQPQHF. Looking up the rest from reference TRBV2 and TRBJ1-5 gives the full variable domain: EPEVTQTPSHQVTQMGQEVILRCVPISNHLYFYWYRQILGQKVEFLVSFYNNEISEKSEIFDDQFSVERPDGSNFTLKIRSTKLEDSAMYFCASKEKANQPQHFGDGTRLSIL.

The J gene is TRBJ2-2, the V gene TRBV11-3; possibly TRBD2 for D (6 bases). In germline, CDR1 is SGHNT, CDR2 YENEEA. CDR3 length: 14 amino acids. V was pared by 4 bases and J by 7 bases, with 13 bases between. Here the CDR3 reads CASSSGRGGGELFF. The DNA of the CDR3 is TGTGCCAGCAGCTCCGGGAGAGGTGGCGGGGAGCTGTTTTTT.

The J gene is TRBJ1-6, the V gene TRBV6-5; tentative D call: TRBD1 (5 bases). Germline V gene sequence: CDR1 MNHEY, CDR2 SVGAGI. The CDR3 covers 15 residues. The germline V and J ends were trimmed by 0 bases and 7 bases, with 10 bases remaining between them. CDR3 protein: CASSYSTGGNSPLHF. CDR3 in DNA: TGTGCCAGCAGTTACTCGACCGGGGGAAATTCACCCCTCCACTTT.

V is TRBV5-6 and J is TRBJ2-3; the D gene is possibly TRBD2 (7 bases). Between the trimmed V and J ends, which lost 2 bases and 6 bases, there was a span of 13 bases. CDR3 length: 14 residues. In germline, CDR1 is SGHDT, CDR2 YYEEEE. CDR3 loop: CASSLGGGGDTQYF. The CDR3 bases are TGTGCCAGCAGCTTAGGGGGGGGCGGGGATACGCAGTATTTT.

The chain carries TRBV30 and TRBJ2-1, with D perhaps matching TRBD2 (6 bases). The CDR3 totals 15 residues. V lost 3 bases and J 9 bases, leaving 21 bases between the germline ends. Germline CDR1 is GTSNPN and CDR2 is SVGIG (reference sequence). CDR3 sequence reads: CAWREGGARLREQFF. In nucleotides, the CDR3 is TGTGCCTGGAGGGAGGGCGGTGCGAGATTACGTGAGCAGTTCTTC.

This clone was seen only a few times. The CDR3 sequence is CASRGRTGGVYGYTF. In DNA form, the CDR3 reads TGTGCCAGCAGGGGCCGGACAGGGGGGGTTTATGGCTACACCTTC. The rearrangement joins TRBV6-5 to TRBJ1-2; 10 nucleotides match TRBD1. Trimming took 6 bases from V and 5 from J; bases not matched to a gene: 9. Germline V gene lookup returns CDR1 MNHEY and CDR2 SVGAGI. CDR3 length equals 15 residues.

The V gene is TRBV6-1, the J gene TRBJ1-4, with a tentative D call TRBD1 (5 bases). CDR3 size: 15 residues. The germline gives CDR1 MNHNS, CDR2 SASEGT. V was clipped by 5 bases and J by 8 bases, with 18 bases between them. CDR3 region: CASSPTGGVGEKLFF. CDR3 nucleotides: TGTGCCAGCAGTCCGACCGGGGGAGTAGGCGAAAAACTGTTTTTT.